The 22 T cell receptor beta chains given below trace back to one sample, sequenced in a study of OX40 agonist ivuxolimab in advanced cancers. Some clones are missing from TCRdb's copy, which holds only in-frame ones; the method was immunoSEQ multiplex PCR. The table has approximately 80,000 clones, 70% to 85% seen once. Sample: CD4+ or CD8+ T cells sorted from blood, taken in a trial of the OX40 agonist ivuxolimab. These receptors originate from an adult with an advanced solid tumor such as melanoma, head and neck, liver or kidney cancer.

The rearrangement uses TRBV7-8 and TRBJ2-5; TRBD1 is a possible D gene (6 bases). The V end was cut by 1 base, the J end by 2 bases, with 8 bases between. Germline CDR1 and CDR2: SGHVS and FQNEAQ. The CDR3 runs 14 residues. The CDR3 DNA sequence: TGTGCCAGCAGCTTAGGGACAGATCAAGAGACCCAGTACTTC. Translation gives CASSLGTDQETQYF. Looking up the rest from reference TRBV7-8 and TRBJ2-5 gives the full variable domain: GAGVSQSPRYKVAKRGQDVALRCDPISGHVSLFWYQQALGQGPEFLTYFQNEAQLDKSGLPSDRFFAERPEGSVSTLKIQRTQQEDSAVYLCASSLGTDQETQYFGPGTRLLVL.

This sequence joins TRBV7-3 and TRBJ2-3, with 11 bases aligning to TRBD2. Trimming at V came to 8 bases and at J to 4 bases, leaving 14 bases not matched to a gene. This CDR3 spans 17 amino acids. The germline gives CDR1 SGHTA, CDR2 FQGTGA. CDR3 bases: TGTGCCAGCGTCCCTATAGGTAGCGGGAGGGTCGCAGATACGCAGTATTTT. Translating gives CASVPIGSGRVADTQYF.

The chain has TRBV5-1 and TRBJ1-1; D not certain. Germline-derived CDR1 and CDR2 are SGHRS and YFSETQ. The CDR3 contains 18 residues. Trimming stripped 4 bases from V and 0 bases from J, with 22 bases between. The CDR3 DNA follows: TGCGCCAGCAGCCGGCGGAGCCGTCAGTCGTACATGAACACTGAAGCTTTCTTT. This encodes CASSRRSRQSYMNTEAFF.

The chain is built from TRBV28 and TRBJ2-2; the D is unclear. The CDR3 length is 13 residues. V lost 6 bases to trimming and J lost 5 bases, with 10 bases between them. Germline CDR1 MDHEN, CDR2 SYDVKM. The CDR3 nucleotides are TGTGCCAGCAGACCGATAATTACCGGGGAGCTGTTTTTT. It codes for CASRPIITGELFF.

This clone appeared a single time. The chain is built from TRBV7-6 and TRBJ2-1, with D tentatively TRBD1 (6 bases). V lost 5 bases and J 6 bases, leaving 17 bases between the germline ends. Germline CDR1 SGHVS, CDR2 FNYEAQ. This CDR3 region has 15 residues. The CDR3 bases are TGTGCCAGCAGCCGCACAGGGCCTACGGGCAATGAGCAGTTCTTC. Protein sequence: CASSRTGPTGNEQFF.

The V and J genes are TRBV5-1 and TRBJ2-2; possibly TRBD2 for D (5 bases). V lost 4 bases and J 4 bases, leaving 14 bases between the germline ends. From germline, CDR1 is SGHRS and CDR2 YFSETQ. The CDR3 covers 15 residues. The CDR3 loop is CASSPGWEITGELFF. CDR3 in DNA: TGCGCCAGCAGCCCCGGATGGGAGATCACCGGGGAGCTGTTTTTT.

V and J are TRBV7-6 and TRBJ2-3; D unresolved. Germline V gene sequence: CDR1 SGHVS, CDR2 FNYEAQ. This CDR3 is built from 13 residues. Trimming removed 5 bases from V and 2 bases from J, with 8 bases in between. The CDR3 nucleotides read TGTGCCAGCAGCCTCGGAGTCACAGATACGCAGTATTTT. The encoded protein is CASSLGVTDTQYF. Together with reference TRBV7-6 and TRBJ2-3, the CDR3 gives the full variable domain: GAGVSQSPRYKVTKRGQDVALRCDPISGHVSLYWYRQALGQGPEFLTYFNYEAQQDKSGLPNDRFSAERPEGSISTLTIQRTEQRDSAMYRCASSLGVTDTQYFGPGTRLTVL.

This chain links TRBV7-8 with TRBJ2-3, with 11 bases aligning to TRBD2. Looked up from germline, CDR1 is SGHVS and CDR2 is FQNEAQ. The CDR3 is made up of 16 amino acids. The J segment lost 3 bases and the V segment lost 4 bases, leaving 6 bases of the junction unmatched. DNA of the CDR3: TGTGCCAGCAGCTCAGTACTAGCGGGAGTGACAGATACGCAGTATTTT. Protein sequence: CASSSVLAGVTDTQYF. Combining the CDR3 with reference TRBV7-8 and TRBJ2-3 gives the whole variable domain GAGVSQSPRYKVAKRGQDVALRCDPISGHVSLFWYQQALGQGPEFLTYFQNEAQLDKSGLPSDRFFAERPEGSVSTLKIQRTQQEDSAVYLCASSSVLAGVTDTQYFGPGTRLTVL.

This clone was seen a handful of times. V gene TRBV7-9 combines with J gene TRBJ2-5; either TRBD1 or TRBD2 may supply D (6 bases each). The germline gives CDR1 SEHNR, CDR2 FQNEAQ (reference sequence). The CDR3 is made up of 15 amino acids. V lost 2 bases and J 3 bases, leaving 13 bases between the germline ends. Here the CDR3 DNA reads TGTGCCAGCAGCTTATTCGGAGGGGGAGAAGAGACCCAGTACTTC. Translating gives CASSLFGGGEETQYF. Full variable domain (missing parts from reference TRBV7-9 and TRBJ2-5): DTGVSQNPRHKITKRGQNVTFRCDPISEHNRLYWYRQTLGQGPEFLTYFQNEAQLEKSRLLSDRFSAERPKGSFSTLEIQRTEQGDSAMYLCASSLFGGGEETQYFGPGTRLLVL.

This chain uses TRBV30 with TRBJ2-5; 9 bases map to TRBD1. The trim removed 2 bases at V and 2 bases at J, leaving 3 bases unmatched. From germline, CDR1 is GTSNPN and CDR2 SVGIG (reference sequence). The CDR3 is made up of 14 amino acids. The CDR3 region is CAWSQGQGQETQYF. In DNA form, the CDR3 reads TGTGCCTGGAGTCAGGGACAGGGACAAGAGACCCAGTACTTC.

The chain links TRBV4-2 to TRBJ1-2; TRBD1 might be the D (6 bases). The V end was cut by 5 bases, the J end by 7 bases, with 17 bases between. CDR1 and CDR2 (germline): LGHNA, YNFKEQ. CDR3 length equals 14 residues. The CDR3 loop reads CASSLVEGGRGYTF. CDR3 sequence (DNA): TGTGCCAGCAGCTTAGTTGAAGGGGGTCGTGGCTACACCTTC.

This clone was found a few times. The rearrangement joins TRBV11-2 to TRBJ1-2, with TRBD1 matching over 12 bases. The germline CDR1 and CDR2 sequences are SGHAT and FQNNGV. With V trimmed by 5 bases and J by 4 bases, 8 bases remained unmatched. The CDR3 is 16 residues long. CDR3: CASSPTGTGGFYGYTF. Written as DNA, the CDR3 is TGTGCCAGCAGCCCGACTGGGACAGGGGGCTTCTATGGCTACACCTTC. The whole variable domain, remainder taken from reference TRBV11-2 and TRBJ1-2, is EAGVAQSPRYKIIEKRQSVAFWCNPISGHATLYWYQQILGQGPKLLIQFQNNGVVDDSQLPKDRFSAERLKGVDSTLKIQPAKLEDSAVYLCASSPTGTGGFYGYTFGSGTRLTVV.

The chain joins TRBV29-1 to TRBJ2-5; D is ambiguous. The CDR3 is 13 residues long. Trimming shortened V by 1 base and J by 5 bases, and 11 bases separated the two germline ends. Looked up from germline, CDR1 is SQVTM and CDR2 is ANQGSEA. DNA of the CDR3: TGCAGCGTTGAAGTTGTCTCATGGGAGACCCAGTACTTC. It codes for CSVEVVSWETQYF.

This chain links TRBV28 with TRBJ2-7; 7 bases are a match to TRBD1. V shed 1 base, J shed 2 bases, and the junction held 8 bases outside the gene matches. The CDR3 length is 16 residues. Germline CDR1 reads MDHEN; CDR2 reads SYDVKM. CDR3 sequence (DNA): TGTGCCAGCAGTTTATTGGGGACAGAAGAACCCTACGAGCAGTACTTC. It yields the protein CASSLLGTEEPYEQYF.

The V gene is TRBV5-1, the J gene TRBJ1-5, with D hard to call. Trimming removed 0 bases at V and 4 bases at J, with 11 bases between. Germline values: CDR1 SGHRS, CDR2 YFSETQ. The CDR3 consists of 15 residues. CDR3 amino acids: CASSLDLGLNQPQHF. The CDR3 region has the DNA TGCGCCAGCAGCTTGGATCTGGGGTTAAATCAGCCCCAGCATTTT.

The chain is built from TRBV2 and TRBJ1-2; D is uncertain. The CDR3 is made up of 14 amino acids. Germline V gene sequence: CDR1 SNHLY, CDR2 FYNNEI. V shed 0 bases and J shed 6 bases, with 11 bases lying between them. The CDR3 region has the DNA TGTGCCAGCAGTGAAGCCCTTTCCGTAGATGGCTACACCTTC. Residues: CASSEALSVDGYTF.

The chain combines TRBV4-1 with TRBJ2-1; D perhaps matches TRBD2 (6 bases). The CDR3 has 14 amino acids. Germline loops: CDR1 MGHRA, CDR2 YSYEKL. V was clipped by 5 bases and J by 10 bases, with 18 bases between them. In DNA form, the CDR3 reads TGCGCCAGCAGCGCGACTAGAAGCGACTTAGAGCAGTTCTTC. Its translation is CASSATRSDLEQFF.

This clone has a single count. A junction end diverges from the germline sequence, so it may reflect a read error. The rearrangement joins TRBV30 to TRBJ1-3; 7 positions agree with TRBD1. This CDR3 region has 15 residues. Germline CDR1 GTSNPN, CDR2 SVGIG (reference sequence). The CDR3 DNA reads TGTGCCTGGAGACCGGGACAGTCCTCTAGAAACACCATATATTTT. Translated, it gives CAWRPGQSSRNTIYF.

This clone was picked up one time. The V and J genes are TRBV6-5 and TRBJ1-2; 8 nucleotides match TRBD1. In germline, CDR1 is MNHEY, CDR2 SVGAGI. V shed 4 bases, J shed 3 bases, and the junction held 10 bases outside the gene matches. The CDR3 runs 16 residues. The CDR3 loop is CASSSKRQGLDYGYTF. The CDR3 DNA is TGTGCCAGCAGTTCCAAGAGACAGGGGCTGGACTATGGCTACACCTTC.

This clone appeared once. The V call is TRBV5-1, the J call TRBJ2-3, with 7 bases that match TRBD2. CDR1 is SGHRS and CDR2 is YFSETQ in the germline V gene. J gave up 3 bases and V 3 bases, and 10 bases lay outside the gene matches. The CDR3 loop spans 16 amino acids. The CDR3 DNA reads TGCGCCAGCAGCTCACAACTAGCGCGAGGTACAGATACGCAGTATTTT. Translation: CASSSQLARGTDTQYF.

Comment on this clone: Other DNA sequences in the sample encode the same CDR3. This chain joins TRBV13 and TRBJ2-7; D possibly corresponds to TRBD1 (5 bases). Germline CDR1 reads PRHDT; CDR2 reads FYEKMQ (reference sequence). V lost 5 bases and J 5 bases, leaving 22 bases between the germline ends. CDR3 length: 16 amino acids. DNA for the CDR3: TGTGCCAGCAGCCCCGGTAGTAGGGGTAGATCTGACGAGCAGTACTTC. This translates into CASSPGSRGRSDEQYF.

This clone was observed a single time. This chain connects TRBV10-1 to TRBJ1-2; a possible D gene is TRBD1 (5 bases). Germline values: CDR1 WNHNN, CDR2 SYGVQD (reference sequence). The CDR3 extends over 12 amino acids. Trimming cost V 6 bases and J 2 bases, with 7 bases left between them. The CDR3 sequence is CASSSGNYGYTF. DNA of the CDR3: TGCGCCAGCAGCTCAGGGAACTATGGCTACACCTTC.